The source of this TCR beta chain is a study of shared clonotypes between healthy human individuals. Study conclusions and caveats: A generally larger estimated richness was seen in naive subsets than in memory subsets. Shared clonotypes: roughly 5% naive CD4, 3.5% to 4% naive CD8, around 2.2% memory CD4, under 0.5% memory CD8. Non-shared clonotypes had lower generation probabilities than clonotypes shared by all four sorted-subset donors.

In replicate PCRs of sorted subsets, approximately 200 ng DNA, about 30,000 T cell genomes, was used. Sequenced by immunoSEQ multiplex PCR; TCRdb stores in-frame clones only, minus some. The sample gives just under 350,000 clones, less than 85% of which show up once; roughly a tenth is in the top ten. Regarding this clone: Antigen: not known.

Germline V gene lookup returns CDR1 SGHTA and CDR2 FQGNSA. V was trimmed by 2 bases and J by 3 bases, leaving 14 bases between them. CDR3 length equals 15 residues. Sequenced sample: memory CD4+ T cells sorted from blood. The subset: CD45RA-negative fraction. This TCR was recovered from a young man in good health. The chain recombines TRBV7-2 with TRBJ2-7, with D tentatively TRBD1 (6 bases). The CDR3 sequence is CASSLMVGQSYEQYF. DNA for the CDR3: TGTGCCAGCAGCTTAATGGTCGGACAGAGCTACGAGCAGTACTTC. Full variable domain (rest looked up from reference TRBV7-2 and TRBJ2-7): GAGVSQSPSNKVTEKGKDVELRCDPISGHTALYWYRQSLGQGLEFLIYFQGNSAPDKSGLPSDRFSAERTGGSVSTLTIQRTQQEDSAVYLCASSLMVGQSYEQYFGPGTRLTVT.